The clone carrying this T cell receptor beta chain was observed many times. Its target is unknown. The data are from a study of T cell repertoires in cytomegalovirus infection. For the study at large: Through public TCR beta signatures, both CMV infection and matching HLA type were indicated. Points from the study as a whole: It was HLA-C-restricted CMV-specific TCR beta clonotypes that dominated the response ex vivo. The cumulative frequency of public TCR beta families distinguished individuals who carried CMV together with the relevant HLA.

TCRdb processed the reads anew with MiXCR; each CDR3 protein has one entry. The sample shows 500,000 or so distinct CDR3 sequences, more than 15% of them seen only once. Trimming cost V 5 bases and J 8 bases, with 15 bases left between them. This CDR3 is 14 amino acids long. Germline CDR1 SGHAT, CDR2 FQNNGV. This chain uses TRBV11-2 with TRBJ1-4, with D perhaps TRBD1 (6 bases). The sequenced sample consisted of CD8+ T cells from PBMCs. The TCR sequence derives from a human donor in good health (CMV status not recorded). Some clones in this sample may be carry-over from other donors' samples. The CDR3 DNA reads TGTGCCAGCAGCCCTACAGGGATCGACGAAAAACTGTTTTTT. It translates to CASSPTGIDEKLFF. Looking up the rest from reference TRBV11-2 and TRBJ1-4 gives the full variable domain: EAGVAQSPRYKIIEKRQSVAFWCNPISGHATLYWYQQILGQGPKLLIQFQNNGVVDDSQLPKDRFSAERLKGVDSTLKIQPAKLEDSAVYLCASSPTGIDEKLFFGSGTQLSVL.